These 19 T cell receptor beta chains originate from one sample sequenced in a study of identical twins. TCRdb fed the 5' RACE reads into MiXCR, producing one record per CDR3 protein. The sample has fewer than 450,000 distinct CDR3 sequences; approximately 8.8% are singletons. Sequenced material: naive T cells sorted from blood. These receptors were obtained from a woman aged 50 to 60 in good health.

The table lists this clonotype with many counts. The V gene is TRBV20-1, the J gene TRBJ2-7; D remains unclear. CDR3 length equals 12 residues. The germline V and J ends were trimmed by 6 bases and 0 bases, with 9 bases remaining between them. Germline CDR1 is DFQATT and CDR2 is SNEGSKA (reference sequence). CDR3: CSASSSSYEQYV. Written as DNA, the CDR3 is TGCAGTGCCTCCTCGAGCTCCTACGAGCAGTACGTC.

This clonotype was seen a handful of times. This chain connects TRBV12-3 or TRBV12-4 to TRBJ2-7, with D possibly matching TRBD1 (5 bases). The CDR3 has 15 amino acids. Trimming took off 5 bases at V and 3 bases at J, with 17 bases between the two ends. CDR3 nucleotide sequence: TGTGCCAGCAGTCAAACCGGTGGGGCCCTCTACGAGCAGTACTTC. Protein: CASSQTGGALYEQYF.

The chain has TRBV20-1 and TRBJ2-4; D uncertain. Trimming pared 3 bases from V and 2 bases from J, leaving 8 bases between. The CDR3 has 13 amino acids. The germline V gene has CDR1 DFQATT and CDR2 SNEGSKA (reference sequence). The DNA of the CDR3 is TGCAGTGCTAGGTCGGTTACCAAAAACATTCAGTACTTC. It translates to CSARSVTKNIQYF.

This clonotype turned up a few times. The rearrangement links TRBV29-1 to TRBJ2-1; D is perhaps TRBD2 (5 bases). CDR1 SQVTM and CDR2 ANQGSEA come from the germline V gene. V lost 3 bases and J 7 bases, leaving 13 bases between the germline ends. This CDR3 region has 13 residues. The CDR3 loop reads CSVDEGAGNEQFF. The CDR3 nucleotides read TGCAGCGTTGATGAGGGAGCCGGGAATGAGCAGTTCTTC.

The chain joins TRBV20-1 to TRBJ2-1, with 7 bases that match TRBD1. Trimming cost V 4 bases and J 5 bases; bases outside gene matches: 5. Germline CDR1 and CDR2: DFQATT and SNEGSKA (reference sequence). The CDR3 has 13 residues. CDR3 bases: TGCAGTGCTACCCGCAGGGGGAACAATGAGCAGTTCTTC. It translates to CSATRRGNNEQFF.

This clonotype showed up just once. This rearrangement joins TRBV7-9 to TRBJ2-7; unclear D gene. Germline V CDR1 and CDR2: SEHNR, FQNEAQ (reference sequence). The CDR3 consists of 15 residues. Trimming took 7 bases from V and 7 from J, leaving 23 bases between them. The CDR3 loop reads CASKSSDDIFNEQYF. CDR3 in DNA: TGTGCCAGCAAATCCTCCGACGACATCTTCAATGAGCAGTACTTC.

This clonotype has more than one count but fewer than ten. This sequence joins TRBV29-1 and TRBJ2-7; 8 bases match TRBD1. The CDR3 has 13 amino acids. Trimming removed 3 bases from V and 6 bases from J; junction bases left unmatched: 7. Germline V gene sequence: CDR1 SQVTM, CDR2 ANQGSEA. The CDR3 sequence is CSVDGQGAFEQYF. The CDR3 DNA reads TGCAGCGTTGATGGTCAGGGGGCTTTCGAGCAGTACTTC.

V is TRBV20-1 and J is TRBJ2-3, with a possible D match to TRBD2 (6 bases). V was pared by 2 bases and J by 1 base, with 7 bases between. The germline CDR1 and CDR2 sequences are DFQATT and SNEGSKA (reference sequence). This CDR3 contains 13 residues. In DNA form, the CDR3 reads TGCAGTGCTAGATGGGGGGGCACAGATACGCAGTATTTT. As protein: CSARWGGTDTQYF.

This clonotype was recorded a few times. This chain connects TRBV27 to TRBJ2-5; the D is unclear. Trimming left V 3 bases short and J 2 bases short, with 7 bases between. The CDR3 has 13 amino acids. CDR1 MNHEY and CDR2 SMNVEV come from the germline V gene (reference sequence). DNA for the CDR3: TGTGCCAGCAGTTTTGTGGGACAAGAGACCCAGTACTTC. Its translation is CASSFVGQETQYF.

The chain has TRBV29-1 and TRBJ2-5; D is ambiguous. The CDR3 contains 12 residues. The ends were cut back, 4 bases at V and 3 bases at J, with 9 bases in the middle. CDR1 is SQVTM, CDR2 ANQGSEA, per germline. DNA for the CDR3: TGCAGCGTTGGGCACAACGAAGAGACCCAGTACTTC. Amino acids: CSVGHNEETQYF.

J is TRBJ2-1 and V is TRBV4-1; D is unresolved. CDR3 length: 14 residues. V was clipped by 1 base and J by 9 bases, with 13 bases between them. The germline CDR1 and CDR2 sequences are MGHRA and YSYEKL. CDR3 DNA: TGCGCCAGCAGCCAAGGTTTTGGACCGTCTGAGCAGTTCTTC. Encoded protein: CASSQGFGPSEQFF.

This clonotype was recorded many times. This chain joins TRBV24-1 and TRBJ2-3; D not resolved. Trimming pared 6 bases from V and 0 bases from J, leaving 6 bases between. Germline V CDR1 and CDR2: KGHDR, SFDVKD. This CDR3 comprises 13 residues. The CDR3 reads CATSRESTDTQYF. The CDR3 DNA reads TGTGCCACCAGTAGGGAAAGCACAGATACGCAGTATTTT.

The V and J genes are TRBV5-1 and TRBJ2-5; D not resolved. The V gene lost 4 bases and the J gene lost 5 bases, with 12 bases spanning the gap. This CDR3 spans 13 amino acids. Per the germline V gene, CDR1 is SGHRS and CDR2 is YFSETQ. Written as DNA, the CDR3 is TGCGCCAGCAGCCTCGGCCTGGGCGAGACCCAGTACTTC. Encoded protein: CASSLGLGETQYF.

The chain couples TRBV7-8 to TRBJ2-3, with 12 bases aligning to TRBD2. Trimming at V came to 5 bases and at J to 10 bases, leaving 13 bases not matched to a gene. Germline assignment: CDR1 SGHVS and CDR2 FQNEAQ. CDR3 length: 16 residues. This CDR3 reads CASSTWTSGTVGSQYF. As DNA, the CDR3 is TGTGCCAGCAGCACTTGGACTAGCGGGACGGTGGGCTCGCAGTATTTT.

This clonotype was counted at least ten times. The V gene is TRBV11-2, the J gene TRBJ2-3; 8 nucleotides line up with TRBD1. Germline V gene lookup returns CDR1 SGHAT and CDR2 FQNNGV. J was trimmed by 13 bases and V by 1 base; bases with no gene match: 4. This CDR3 spans 12 amino acids. The CDR3 DNA follows: TGTGCCAGCAGCTTAGGGGCGGGACAGGAGTATTTT. Its protein is CASSLGAGQEYF.

The chain employs TRBV6-1 and TRBJ1-1; 7 bases align to TRBD1. The trim removed 11 bases at V and 0 bases at J, leaving 12 bases unmatched. CDR3 length equals 15 residues. Germline V lookup: CDR1 MNHNS, CDR2 SASEGT. CDR3 protein: CAGEDRRALNTEAFF. CDR3 sequence (DNA): TGTGCCGGAGAGGACAGGAGAGCATTGAACACTGAAGCTTTCTTT.

This sequence joins TRBV5-1 and TRBJ2-1; 8 bases fit TRBD2. The CDR3 is made up of 18 amino acids. From germline, CDR1 is SGHRS and CDR2 YFSETQ. V lost 3 bases to trimming and J lost 7 bases; unmatched junction nucleotides: 18. The CDR3 loop reads CASSWAGIGGRWNNEQFF. The CDR3 DNA reads TGCGCCAGCAGCTGGGCGGGGATAGGCGGGAGGTGGAATAATGAGCAGTTCTTC.

This rearrangement joins TRBV19 to TRBJ2-1, with 10 bases lining up with TRBD2. The ends lost 7 bases at V and 4 bases at J; junction bases unmatched: 7. The CDR3 loop spans 15 amino acids. Looked up from germline, CDR1 is LNHDA and CDR2 is SQIVND (reference sequence). As DNA, the CDR3 is TGTGCCAGTACGGCCCTTAGCGGGAGGTACAATGAGCAGTTCTTC. Amino acid sequence: CASTALSGRYNEQFF.

The table lists this clonotype with many counts. The J gene is TRBJ2-2, the V gene TRBV6-6; D uncertain. There are 13 residues in the CDR3. Looked up from germline, CDR1 is MNHNY and CDR2 is SVGAGI (reference sequence). The ends were cut back, 4 bases at V and 7 bases at J, with 10 bases in the middle. CDR3: CASSFHVGGELFF. The CDR3 DNA sequence: TGTGCCAGCAGTTTCCACGTAGGCGGGGAGCTGTTTTTT.